Sequencing of this TCR beta chain was carried out in a study of T cell responses to AZD1222 COVID-19 vaccine (dated by TCRdb to the early 2020s). Notes on the research overall: AZD1222 recipients given second doses at about 4 weeks or at about 12 weeks were pooled, since spike-specific TCR depth and breadth were not found to differ between the two schedules. A total of approximately 240 trial participants underwent TCR sequencing, of whom 200 to 220 received two doses of AZD1222 and about 25 received two doses of the MenACWY control vaccine. Enrollment into the trials was organized by age into subgroups of 18-55, 56-69 and 70-plus years, and those subgroups contained about 160, 30 and 59 TCR-sequenced participants, respectively.

The CDR3 regions of human TCRbeta chains were analyzed by immunosequencing. Per the authors' processing: TCRs in the repertoires were matched against a reference library of SARS-CoV-2-specific TCRs that had been generated with the MIRA antigen-specificity platform. Breadth was defined as the fraction of unique TCRs that were SARS-CoV-2-associated. Depth was defined as the fraction of total T cells that were SARS-CoV-2-associated. Using the MIRA data, each spike-specific TCR was mapped to the spike region that the TCR reacts to and placed in a CD4 or CD8 class. Log10-transformed breadth and depth values were compared by one-way ANOVA with Sidak's multiple comparisons tests. TCRdb limited this immuneACCESS table to in-frame rearrangements with V and J called. A share of clones is missing; checked studies link under half to unresolved V genes, and the rest is unexplained. D and trimming come from the DNA, and the V and J calls and clone size come from that table. This sample comprises 140,000 to 150,000 clones, roughly 92% of them detected only once. In total, the top ten clones hold 4.5% to 5.5% of the sample.

What the study reported, not specific to this receptor: The 56-69-year group was small, and its depth increase did not reach significance, likely because of low power. Epitopes outside the regions mutated in the B.1.351 and B.1.1.7 variants were reportedly recognized by nearly half of the unique spike-specific TCRs. No day 14 peak-response samples were available, so repertoires were characterized only after the peak T cell response. Conclusions about previously exposed vaccinees were limited because only 5 or 6 AZD1222 recipients were SARS-CoV-2 seropositive at baseline. The vaccine-associated CD4 TCRs covered the entire spike protein, and the dominant responses fell in regions 160-218 and 743-854. After two AZD1222 doses, spike-specific TCR breadth and depth were significantly higher than at day 0 and than in MenACWY recipients. Participants were mostly white British, with more females than males. The authors suggested clonal diversity may have been underestimated.

From the cysteine through the phenylalanine, the CDR3 covers 16 amino acids. Only the CDR3 region is kept as DNA, spanning 48 bases read in frame from base 1. The V end gives up 4 bases and the J end 0 bases, leaving 9 bases in the junction not matched to a gene. CDR1 and CDR2 are read off the germline V gene as SGHDT and YYEEEE. The time point label, read with the paper, signifies: baseline before first vaccination. Samples from vaccinated people were obtained from the UK trials COV001 and COV002, which included a single-blind randomized controlled phase 2/3 trial of AZD1222 (ChAdOx1 nCoV-19) in healthy adults. For TCRbeta chain sequencing, PBMC samples were collected from trial participants at day 0 and at day 28 after the second dose. On this clone itself: Its antigen remains unidentified. No much larger clone exists at a distance of one base, and base qualities are not known.

The sequence is built from TRBV5-6 and TRBJ2-7; TRBD2 aligns with 8 central bases. The TCR was taken from an adult in good health. The sample consisted of peripheral blood, taken on day 0 of AZD1222 vaccination. This receptor carries the CDR3 CASSPGLAESSYEQYF. In nucleotides, the sequence is TGTGCCAGCAGCCCCGGACTAGCCGAGAGCTCCTACGAGCAGTACTTC.